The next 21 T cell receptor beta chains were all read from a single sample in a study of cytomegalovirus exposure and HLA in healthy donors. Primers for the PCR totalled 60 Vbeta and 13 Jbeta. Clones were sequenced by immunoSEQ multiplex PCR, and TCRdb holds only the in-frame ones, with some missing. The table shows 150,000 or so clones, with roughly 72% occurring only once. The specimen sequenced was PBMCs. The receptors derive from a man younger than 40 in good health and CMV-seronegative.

CDR3: CATSRDNGFYEQYF. DNA of the CDR3: TGTGCCACCAGCAGAGATAATGGCTTCTACGAGCAGTACTTC. The chain joins TRBV15 to TRBJ2-7; D is undetermined. Germline lookup yields CDR1 LNHNV and CDR2 YYDKDF (reference sequence). This CDR3 has 14 amino acids. The ends were cut back, 0 bases at V and 3 bases at J, with 9 bases in the middle.

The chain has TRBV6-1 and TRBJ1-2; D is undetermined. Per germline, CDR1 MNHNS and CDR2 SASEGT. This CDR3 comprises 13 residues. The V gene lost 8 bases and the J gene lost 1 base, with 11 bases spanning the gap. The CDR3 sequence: CASEDFFNYGYTF. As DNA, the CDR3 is TGTGCCAGCGAGGACTTTTTTAACTATGGCTACACCTTC.

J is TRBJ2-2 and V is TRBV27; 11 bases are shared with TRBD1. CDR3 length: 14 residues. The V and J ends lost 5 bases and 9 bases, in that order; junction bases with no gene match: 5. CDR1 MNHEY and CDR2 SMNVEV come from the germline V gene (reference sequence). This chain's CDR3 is CASSLDRGLRELFF. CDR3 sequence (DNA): TGTGCCAGCAGTCTGGACAGGGGGCTCAGGGAGCTGTTTTTT.

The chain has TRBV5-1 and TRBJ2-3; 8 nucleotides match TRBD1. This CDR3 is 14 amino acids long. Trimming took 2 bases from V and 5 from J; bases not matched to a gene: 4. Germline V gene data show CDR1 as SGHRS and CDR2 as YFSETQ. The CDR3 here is CASSFGQGQDTQYF. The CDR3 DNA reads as TGCGCCAGCAGCTTTGGACAGGGTCAAGATACGCAGTATTTT.

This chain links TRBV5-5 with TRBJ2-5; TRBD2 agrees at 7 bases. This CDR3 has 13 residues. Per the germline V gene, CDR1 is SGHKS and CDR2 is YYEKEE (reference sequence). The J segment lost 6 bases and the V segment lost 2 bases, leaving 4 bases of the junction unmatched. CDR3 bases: TGTGCCAGCAGCTTCGGGGACTACCAGACCCAGTACTTC. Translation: CASSFGDYQTQYF.

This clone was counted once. The CDR3 loop reads CASSLQGLNTEAFF. The CDR3 DNA follows: TGTGCCAGCAGCTTACAGGGGCTGAACACTGAAGCTTTCTTT. This chain joins TRBV7-2 and TRBJ1-1, with a tentative D call TRBD1 (6 bases). The CDR3 covers 14 residues. The V gene's germline CDR1 is SGHTA and CDR2 FQGNSA. Trimming removed 2 bases at V and 0 bases at J, with 7 bases between.

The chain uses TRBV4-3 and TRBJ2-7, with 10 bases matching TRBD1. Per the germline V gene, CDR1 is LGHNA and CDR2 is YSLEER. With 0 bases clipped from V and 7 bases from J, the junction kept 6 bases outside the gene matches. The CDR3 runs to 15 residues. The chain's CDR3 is CASSQDGTGAREQYF. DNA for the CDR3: TGCGCCAGCAGCCAAGATGGGACAGGGGCCAGGGAGCAGTACTTC.

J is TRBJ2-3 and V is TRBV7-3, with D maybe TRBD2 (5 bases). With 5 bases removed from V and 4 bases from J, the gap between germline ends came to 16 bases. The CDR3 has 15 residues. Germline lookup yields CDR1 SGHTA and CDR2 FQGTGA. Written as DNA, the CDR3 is TGTGCCAGCAGCCAACAAGGTCGGAGGTCAGATACGCAGTATTTT. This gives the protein CASSQQGRRSDTQYF.

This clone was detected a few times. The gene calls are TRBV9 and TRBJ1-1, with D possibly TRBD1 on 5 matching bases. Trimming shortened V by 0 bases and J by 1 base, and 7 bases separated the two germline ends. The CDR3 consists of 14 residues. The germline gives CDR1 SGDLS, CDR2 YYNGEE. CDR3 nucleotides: TGTGCCAGCAGCGTAGCCAGGGCGAACACTGAAGCTTTCTTT. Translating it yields CASSVARANTEAFF.

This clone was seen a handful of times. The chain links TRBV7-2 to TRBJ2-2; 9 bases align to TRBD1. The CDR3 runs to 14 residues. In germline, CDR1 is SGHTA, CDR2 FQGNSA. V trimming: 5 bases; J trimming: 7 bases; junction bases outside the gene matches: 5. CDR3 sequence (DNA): TGTGCCAGCAGCGCGGGACAGGGCGGCGGGGAGCTGTTTTTT. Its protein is CASSAGQGGGELFF.

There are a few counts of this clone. The DNA for the CDR3 is TGTGCCAGCAGAGTCAGCTCCTACGAGCAGTACTTC. The encoded protein is CASRVSSYEQYF. The chain employs TRBV2 and TRBJ2-7; no definite D call. The ends were cut back, 6 bases at V and 0 bases at J, with 6 bases in the middle. The CDR3 totals 12 residues. The germline V gene has CDR1 SNHLY and CDR2 FYNNEI.

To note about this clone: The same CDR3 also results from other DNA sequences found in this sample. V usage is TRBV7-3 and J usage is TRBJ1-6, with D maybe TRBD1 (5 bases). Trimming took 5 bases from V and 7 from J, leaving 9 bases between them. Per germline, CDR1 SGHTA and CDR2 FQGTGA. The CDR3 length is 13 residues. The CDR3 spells CASSPGPNSPLHF. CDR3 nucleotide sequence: TGTGCCAGCAGCCCAGGGCCGAATTCACCCCTCCACTTT.

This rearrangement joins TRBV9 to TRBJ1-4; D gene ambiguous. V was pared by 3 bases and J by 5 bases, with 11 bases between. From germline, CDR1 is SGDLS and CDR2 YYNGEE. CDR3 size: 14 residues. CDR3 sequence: CASSAGGWNEKLFF. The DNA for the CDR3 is TGTGCCAGCAGCGCTGGAGGATGGAATGAAAAACTGTTTTTT.

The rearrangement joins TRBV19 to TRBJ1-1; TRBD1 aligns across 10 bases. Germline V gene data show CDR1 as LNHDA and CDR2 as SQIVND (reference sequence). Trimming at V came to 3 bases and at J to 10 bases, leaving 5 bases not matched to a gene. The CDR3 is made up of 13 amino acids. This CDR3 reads CASSMTGGRRAFF. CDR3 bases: TGTGCCAGTAGTATGACAGGGGGCAGGAGAGCTTTCTTT.

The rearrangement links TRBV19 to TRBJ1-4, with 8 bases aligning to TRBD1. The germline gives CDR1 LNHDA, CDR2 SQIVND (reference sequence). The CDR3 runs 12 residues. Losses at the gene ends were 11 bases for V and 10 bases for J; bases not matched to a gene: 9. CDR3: CASRAGTGKLFF. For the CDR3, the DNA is TGTGCCTCCCGTGCAGGGACAGGAAAACTGTTTTTT.

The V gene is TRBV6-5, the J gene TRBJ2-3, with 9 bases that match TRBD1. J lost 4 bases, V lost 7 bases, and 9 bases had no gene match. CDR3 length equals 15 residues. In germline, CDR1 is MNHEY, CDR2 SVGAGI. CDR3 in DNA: TGTGCCAGCAATGTCGGGACAGGGCTTTCAGATACGCAGTATTTT. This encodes CASNVGTGLSDTQYF.

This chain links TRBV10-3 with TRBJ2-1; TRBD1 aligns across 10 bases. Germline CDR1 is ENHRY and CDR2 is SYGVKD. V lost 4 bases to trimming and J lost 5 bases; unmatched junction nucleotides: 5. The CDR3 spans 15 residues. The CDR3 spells CAISGAGTGDNEQFF. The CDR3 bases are TGTGCCATCAGTGGAGCCGGGACAGGGGACAATGAGCAGTTCTTC.

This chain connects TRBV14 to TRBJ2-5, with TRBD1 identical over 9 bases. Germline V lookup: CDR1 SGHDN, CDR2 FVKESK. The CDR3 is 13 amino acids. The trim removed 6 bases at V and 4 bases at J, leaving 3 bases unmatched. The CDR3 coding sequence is TGTGCCAGCAGGCAGACAGGGGGAGAGACCCAGTACTTC. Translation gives CASRQTGGETQYF.

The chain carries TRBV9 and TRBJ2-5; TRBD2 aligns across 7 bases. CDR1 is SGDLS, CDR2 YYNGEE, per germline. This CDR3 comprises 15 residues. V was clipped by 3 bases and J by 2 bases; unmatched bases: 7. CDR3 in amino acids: CASSASLARQETQYF. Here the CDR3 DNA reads TGTGCCAGCAGCGCCTCACTAGCGAGACAAGAGACCCAGTACTTC.

The CDR3 is CASSTQGNNQPQHF. The CDR3, as DNA: TGTGCCAGTAGTACACAGGGTAACAATCAGCCCCAGCATTTT. The chain couples TRBV19 to TRBJ1-5; possible D gene TRBD1, 6 bases. V dropped 4 bases and J dropped 3 bases, with 10 bases sitting between them. The CDR3 loop spans 14 amino acids. Germline V gene lookup returns CDR1 LNHDA and CDR2 SQIVND (reference sequence). The full variable domain, completed using reference TRBV19 and TRBJ1-5, is DGGITQSPKYLFRKEGQNVTLSCEQNLNHDAMYWYRQDPGQGLRLIYYSQIVNDFQKGDIAEGYSVSREKKESFPLTVTSAQKNPTAFYLCASSTQGNNQPQHFGDGTRLSIL.

CDR3 protein: CASSLGVVGQGVEQYF. The CDR3 DNA sequence: TGTGCCAGCAGCTTAGGGGTGGTGGGACAGGGCGTTGAGCAGTACTTC. The rearrangement joins TRBV7-6 to TRBJ2-5; TRBD1 matches at 9 bases. Germline assignment: CDR1 SGHVS and CDR2 FNYEAQ. This CDR3 spans 16 amino acids. Unmatched junction bases numbered 14, after V lost 1 base and J lost 11 bases. Variable domain in full (rest from reference TRBV7-6 and TRBJ2-5): GAGVSQSPRYKVTKRGQDVALRCDPISGHVSLYWYRQALGQGPEFLTYFNYEAQQDKSGLPNDRFSAERPEGSISTLTIQRTEQRDSAMYRCASSLGVVGQGVEQYFGPGTRLLVL.